The present T cell receptor (beta chain) was sequenced within a study of monozygotic twins with inflammatory bowel disease. TCRdb re-called the 5' RACE reads and catalogs CDR3 proteins one per entry, DNA excluded. The table lists approximately 160,000 distinct CDR3 sequences, with over 2.5% in the top ten. This CDR3 has 16 residues. In germline, CDR1 is MDHEN, CDR2 SYDVKM. The sequence was obtained from a human donor with ulcerative colitis or Crohn's disease, or a healthy co-twin of an affected twin (not recorded which). The sample taken for sequencing was blood. V usage is TRBV28 and J usage is TRBJ2-1; TCRdb indicates TRBD2, and absent DNA this call remains unverified. The CDR3 loop is CASSTPRLADYNEQFF.